This TCR beta chain was retrieved from a study of metastatic and nonmetastatic thyroid tumors. About the research overall: Across blood and tumor or nodule tissue, repertoires from malignant and benign thyroid patients were compared with one another. Study-level results: According to reports, the diversity of TCR beta was significantly higher in malignant thyroid tumors than in benign nodules, and this held in both blood and tumor samples.

The entire patient cohort was treatment-naive prior to thyroid surgery. The CDR3 consists of 14 residues. V was clipped by 1 base and J by 13 bases, with 17 bases between them. A few counts support this clone. Its target is not known. Original processing methods: Across clinicopathological groups, CDR3 differences served as the basis for building a distant-metastasis classifier for papillary thyroid cancer. MiXCR re-clonotyped the PCR reads for TCRdb. These V and J calls are TCRdb output, not the study's own analysis. The data show around 17,000 clones, about 20% seen once. The chain links TRBV12-3 or TRBV12-4 to TRBJ2-1; a weak D match, TRBD2 (9 bases). Sequencing was done on a sample of adjacent normal tissue. The sequence came from a female donor with papillary thyroid cancer or a benign thyroid nodule (not recorded which). Some clones in this sample may be carry-over from other donors' samples. The CDR3 loop reads CASSLGGGDRPQFF. The CDR3 DNA reads as TGTGCCAGCAGTTTAGGCGGGGGGGACAGGCCCCAGTTCTTC.